These T cell receptor beta chains were read from a single sample in a study of CD8+ T cells in alopecia areata. Generated by immunoSEQ multiplex PCR, the TCRdb table keeps only in-frame clones and is missing some. The repertoire holds around 300,000 clones, with 60% as singletons. The sequencing here drew on CD4+ T cells sorted from blood, taken around week 53, from a patient treated with tofacitinib. The receptors originated from a human donor with alopecia areata. Each CDR3 is given with its conserved first and last residue. The order of the fields is J gene, D gene, V gene, CDR3 protein. D genes are given only for firm matches.

J gene: TRBJ2-6; D gene: -; V gene: TRBV4-3; CDR3 protein: CASSRTRNSGANVLTF
J gene: TRBJ1-1; D gene: -; V gene: TRBV7-9; CDR3 protein: CASSSIRSRGTEAFF
J gene: TRBJ1-1; D gene: TRBD1; V gene: TRBV7-9; CDR3 protein: CASSYRQGWAFF
J gene: TRBJ1-5; D gene: -; V gene: TRBV2; CDR3 protein: CASSEGSTRNQPQHF
J gene: TRBJ2-1; D gene: -; V gene: TRBV7-2; CDR3 protein: CATGQIYNEQFF
J gene: TRBJ1-2; D gene: -; V gene: TRBV30; CDR3 protein: CAWSTGDYGYTF
J gene: TRBJ2-7; D gene: -; V gene: TRBV2; CDR3 protein: CASRDFEDEQYF
J gene: TRBJ2-3; D gene: -; V gene: TRBV6-5; CDR3 protein: CASRVAGTDTQYF
J gene: TRBJ2-7; D gene: -; V gene: TRBV7-9; CDR3 protein: CASSLDAGASSVF
J gene: TRBJ1-2; D gene: -; V gene: TRBV30; CDR3 protein: CAWSASYGYTF
J gene: TRBJ2-4; D gene: -; V gene: TRBV7-2; CDR3 protein: CASSLGETPKNIQYF
J gene: TRBJ1-2; D gene: TRBD1; V gene: TRBV10-3; CDR3 protein: CALRTGDGYTF
J gene: TRBJ2-2; D gene: TRBD1; V gene: TRBV29-1; CDR3 protein: CSATTGTGNGELFF
J gene: TRBJ1-1; D gene: -; V gene: TRBV30; CDR3 protein: CAWTTTRDNDTEAFF
J gene: TRBJ2-3; D gene: TRBD2; V gene: TRBV4-3; CDR3 protein: CASSQDWLAATDTQYF
J gene: TRBJ2-3; D gene: -; V gene: TRBV5-1; CDR3 protein: CASSSPPDTQYF
J gene: TRBJ1-5; D gene: TRBD1; V gene: TRBV2; CDR3 protein: CASSDGTGTGQPQHF
J gene: TRBJ1-5; D gene: -; V gene: TRBV7-2; CDR3 protein: CASSFDSGQPQHF
J gene: TRBJ1-1; D gene: -; V gene: TRBV7-9; CDR3 protein: CASTLAGGTEAFF
J gene: TRBJ2-1; D gene: TRBD1; V gene: TRBV29-1; CDR3 protein: CSVASGTGYNEQFF
J gene: TRBJ2-5; D gene: TRBD1; V gene: TRBV7-9; CDR3 protein: CASSWGQGEETQYF
J gene: TRBJ2-5; D gene: -; V gene: TRBV15; CDR3 protein: CATSRVGETQYF
J gene: TRBJ1-1; D gene: TRBD1; V gene: TRBV5-1; CDR3 protein: CASSLAGGANTEAFF
J gene: TRBJ2-7; D gene: -; V gene: TRBV11-1; CDR3 protein: CASSLEDGTYEQYF
J gene: TRBJ2-3; D gene: -; V gene: TRBV19; CDR3 protein: CASSNRYRGGDTDTQYF
J gene: TRBJ1-6; D gene: -; V gene: TRBV7-8; CDR3 protein: CASSLGQSNSYNSPLHF
J gene: TRBJ1-1; D gene: -; V gene: TRBV7-9; CDR3 protein: CASSSGQYEAFF
J gene: TRBJ2-1; D gene: -; V gene: TRBV14; CDR3 protein: CASSQKTGYNEQFF
J gene: TRBJ2-5; D gene: TRBD1; V gene: TRBV5-1; CDR3 protein: CASSSRTGEKTQYF
J gene: TRBJ2-5; D gene: TRBD2; V gene: TRBV15; CDR3 protein: CATSLGGNNKETQYF
J gene: TRBJ2-7; D gene: -; V gene: TRBV29-1; CDR3 protein: CSARGLGSTYEQYF